One and the same sample provided the 8 T cell receptor beta chains below, sequenced in a study of T cell responses to AZD1222 COVID-19 vaccine. Profiling relied on immunoSEQ multiplex PCR, and the TCRdb table lists in-frame clones only, not all of them. The sample contains around 94,000 clones, roughly 84% of which appear only once. The source was peripheral blood, collected on day 0 of AZD1222 vaccination. These receptors all stem from an adult in good health.

The V call is TRBV6-5, the J call TRBJ1-3; maybe TRBD1 (5 bases). The V gene's germline CDR1 is MNHEY and CDR2 SVGAGI. The length of the CDR3 is 14 residues. Trimming shortened V by 7 bases and J by 1 base, and 11 bases separated the two germline ends. The CDR3 loop is CASTTGGSGNTIYF. CDR3 nucleotide sequence: TGTGCCAGCACCACGGGGGGGTCTGGAAACACCATATATTTT.

The chain has TRBV4-1 and TRBJ2-1; 7 nucleotides match TRBD1. The CDR3 runs to 16 residues. CDR1 is MGHRA and CDR2 is YSYEKL in the germline V gene. J was trimmed by 4 bases and V by 4 bases; bases with no gene match: 10. The CDR3, as DNA: TGCGCCAGCAGCCTGGGCCGGGACAGCCGATACAATGAGCAGTTCTTC. This encodes CASSLGRDSRYNEQFF.

The rearrangement uses TRBV6-2 or TRBV6-3 and TRBJ1-5; 9 nucleotides match TRBD1. CDR1 is MNHEY and CDR2 is SVGEGT in the germline V gene. The CDR3 totals 15 residues. V lost 2 bases and J lost 1; bases outside the gene matches: 0. The CDR3 loop is CASSYGTGSNQPQHF. The CDR3 DNA reads TGTGCCAGCAGTTACGGGACAGGGAGCAATCAGCCCCAGCATTTT.

J is TRBJ2-1 and V is TRBV28; possibly TRBD1 for D (6 bases). V dropped 5 bases and J dropped 0 bases, with 11 bases sitting between them. The V gene's germline CDR1 is MDHEN and CDR2 SYDVKM. The CDR3 consists of 15 residues. Here the CDR3 reads CASSADRSSYNEQFF. Here the CDR3 DNA reads TGTGCCAGCAGTGCCGACAGGAGCTCCTACAATGAGCAGTTCTTC.

This clone was counted once. The chain links TRBV30 to TRBJ1-6, with D perhaps matching TRBD1 (5 bases). Germline loops: CDR1 GTSNPN, CDR2 SVGIG (reference sequence). Trimming pared 6 bases from V and 3 bases from J, leaving 6 bases between. The CDR3 has 12 residues. CDR3 nucleotide sequence: TGTGCCTGCGGACACTATAATTCACCCCTCCACTTT. This gives the protein CACGHYNSPLHF.

The chain carries TRBV19 and TRBJ2-7; 10 positions match TRBD2. CDR3 size: 14 residues. CDR1 is LNHDA and CDR2 is SQIVND in the germline V gene (reference sequence). V trimming: 7 bases; J trimming: 3 bases; junction bases outside the gene matches: 6. CDR3 bases: TGTGCCAGTACTCCTAGCGGGAGCTACTACGAGCAGTACTTC. Translated: CASTPSGSYYEQYF.

As DNA, the CDR3 is TGCGCCAGCAGCCAACAACCGACAGGGACAGGCTATGGCTACACCTTC. Residues: CASSQQPTGTGYGYTF. The chain is built from TRBV4-1 and TRBJ1-2; TRBD1 matches 8 bases. The CDR3 is 16 residues long. After removal of 2 bases from V and 4 bases from J, the junction contained 9 bases not matched to a gene. CDR1 is MGHRA, CDR2 YSYEKL, per germline.

This rearrangement joins TRBV11-2 to TRBJ1-6; maybe TRBD1 (5 bases). The CDR3 runs 13 residues. V lost 5 bases to trimming and J lost 10 bases, with 12 bases between them. CDR1 is SGHAT and CDR2 is FQNNGV in the germline V gene. The CDR3 region is CASSPGGVSPLHF. The CDR3 region has the DNA TGTGCCAGCAGCCCGGGGGGGGTGTCACCCCTCCACTTT.